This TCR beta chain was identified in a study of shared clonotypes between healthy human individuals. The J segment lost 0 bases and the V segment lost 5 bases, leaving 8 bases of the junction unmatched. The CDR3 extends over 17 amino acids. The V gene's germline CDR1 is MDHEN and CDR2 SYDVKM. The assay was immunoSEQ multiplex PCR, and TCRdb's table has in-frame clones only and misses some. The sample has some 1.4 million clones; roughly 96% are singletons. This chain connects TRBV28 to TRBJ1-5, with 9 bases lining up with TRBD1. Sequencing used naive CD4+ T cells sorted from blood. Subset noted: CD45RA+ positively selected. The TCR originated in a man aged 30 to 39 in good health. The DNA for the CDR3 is TGTGCCAGCAGTCTCCATTTGACAGGGGGTAGCAATCAGCCCCAGCATTTT. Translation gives CASSLHLTGGSNQPQHF.